This T cell receptor (beta chain) was retrieved from a study of blood T cell repertoires in COVID-19. Trimming cost V 1 base and J 1 base, with 14 bases left between them. The germline V gene has CDR1 SQVTM and CDR2 ANQGSEA. The CDR3 runs to 15 residues. The repertoire was sequenced with immunoSEQ multiplex PCR; TCRdb's copy has only in-frame clones and lacks some. The sample lists roughly 300,000 clones, roughly 90% occurring once. This receptor was identified in a woman aged 25 to 39 who had recovered from COVID-19. The sample consisted of PBMCs or T cells enriched from blood (not recorded which). The V gene is TRBV29-1, the J gene TRBJ2-7; D may be TRBD2 (6 bases). The CDR3 bases are TGCAGCGTTGAAGCGGGGGTAGGGCGTTCCTACGAGCAGTACTTC. It codes for CSVEAGVGRSYEQYF.